The entry below describes one TCR beta chain. Its antigen is not identified. This entry is derived from a study of T-cell memory formation after mild COVID-19. Study background: TCR clusters were largely donor specific.

CDR3 length: 12 amino acids. With 5 bases removed from V and 7 bases from J, the gap between germline ends came to 14 bases. Germline lookup yields CDR1 DFQATT and CDR2 SNEGSKA (reference sequence). One entry per CDR3 protein results from TCRdb running MiXCR on the 5' RACE reads. The sample has 200,000 to 300,000 distinct CDR3 sequences; roughly 17% are singletons. Study-wide points: Shrinking CD4+ clones resided mostly in CM and EM, and CD8+ ones in EMRA.

This TCR was recovered from a man aged 18 to 30 who had mild COVID-19 (a few samples of this study predate the infection). Cell type and time point are not known. Sample: PBMCs or a T cell subset sorted from them (not recorded which). The chain recombines TRBV20-1 with TRBJ1-2; D is unclear. The CDR3 here is CSAGSPLGGYTF. The CDR3 DNA follows: TGCAGTGCTGGGAGCCCTTTAGGTGGCTACACCTTC.